The 4 T cell receptor beta chains below were found in one sample sequenced in a study of technical replicates of blood from a few donors. Produced via immunoSEQ multiplex PCR; TCRdb's table is partial and in-frame only. The repertoire includes nearly 80,000 clones, 96% of them detected once, and roughly 0.34% sits in the top ten. Material for sequencing was T cells isolated from PBMCs. The receptors originated from a human donor in good health.

The V gene is TRBV9, the J gene TRBJ1-1; 7 nucleotides align to TRBD1. This CDR3 comprises 17 residues. Germline V lookup: CDR1 SGDLS, CDR2 YYNGEE. J was trimmed by 4 bases and V by 3 bases; bases with no gene match: 15. For the CDR3, the DNA is TGTGCCAGCAGCGCTGGACAGGCCTACCCCTTGGGCACTGAAGCTTTCTTT. Protein product: CASSAGQAYPLGTEAFF.

This sequence joins TRBV19 and TRBJ1-2, with 8 positions matching TRBD1. Unmatched junction bases numbered 5, after V lost 7 bases and J lost 7 bases. This CDR3 spans 12 amino acids. The germline gives CDR1 LNHDA, CDR2 SQIVND (reference sequence). CDR3 region: CASTPDRVGYTF. Written as DNA, the CDR3 is TGTGCCAGTACCCCGGACAGGGTTGGCTACACCTTC.

The V and J genes are TRBV9 and TRBJ1-1, with 7 bases identical to TRBD1. The CDR3 loop spans 16 amino acids. V was clipped by 0 bases and J by 3 bases; unmatched bases: 8. Germline CDR1 SGDLS, CDR2 YYNGEE. The CDR3 protein is CASSVVFGTGDTEAFF. The CDR3 DNA reads as TGTGCCAGCAGCGTAGTCTTTGGTACAGGGGACACTGAAGCTTTCTTT.

This clone was seen a single time. This sequence joins TRBV25-1 and TRBJ1-1; tentatively, D is TRBD1 (5 bases). CDR3 length: 13 residues. In germline, CDR1 is MGHDK, CDR2 SYGVNS. Trimming cost V 4 bases and J 0 bases, with 6 bases left between them. The CDR3 region has the DNA TGTGCCAGCAGTGGACAGATGAACACTGAAGCTTTCTTT. Translation gives CASSGQMNTEAFF.